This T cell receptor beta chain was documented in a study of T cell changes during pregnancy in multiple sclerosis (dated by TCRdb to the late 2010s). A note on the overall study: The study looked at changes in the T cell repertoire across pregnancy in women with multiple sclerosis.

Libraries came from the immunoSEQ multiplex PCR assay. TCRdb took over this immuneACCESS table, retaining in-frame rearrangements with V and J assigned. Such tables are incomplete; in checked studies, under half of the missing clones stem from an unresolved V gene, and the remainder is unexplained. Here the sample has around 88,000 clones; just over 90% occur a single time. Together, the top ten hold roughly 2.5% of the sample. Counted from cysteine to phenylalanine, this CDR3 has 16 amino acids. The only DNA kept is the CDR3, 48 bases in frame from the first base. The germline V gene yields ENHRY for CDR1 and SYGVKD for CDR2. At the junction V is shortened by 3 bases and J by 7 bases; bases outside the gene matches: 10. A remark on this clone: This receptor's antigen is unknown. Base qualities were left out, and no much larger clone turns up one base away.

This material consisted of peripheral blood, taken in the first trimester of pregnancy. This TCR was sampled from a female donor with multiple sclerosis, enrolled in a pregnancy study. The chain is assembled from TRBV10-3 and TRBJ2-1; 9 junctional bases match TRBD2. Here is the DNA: TGTGCCATCAGTGAATTGGGCGCGGGAGGGCCGAATGAGCAGTTCTTC. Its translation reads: CAISELGAGGPNEQFF.